This T cell receptor (beta chain) was found in a study of blood T cell repertoires in COVID-19. Study-level background: Sample material is recorded as cDNA or gDNA derived from T cells, B-cell-depleted T cells, or PBMCs.

The length of the CDR3 is 14 residues. In germline, CDR1 is SEHNR, CDR2 FQNEAQ (reference sequence). The germline V and J ends were trimmed by 2 bases and 6 bases, with 13 bases remaining between them. As handled by the study authors: Amplified reference gene primers provided the basis for estimating nucleated cell counts. Measured with immunoSEQ multiplex PCR; TCRdb has only the in-frame clones, and not every one. For V, J and clone size, that table is used; D and trimming come from the DNA. The data contain 200,000 to 250,000 clones, approximately 88% of them seen just once; the ten biggest clones take up approximately 6%.

Input material: peripheral blood. The chain is built from TRBV7-9 and TRBJ1-1; D gene uncertain. This receptor was identified in a woman in her 30s with COVID-19, enrolled during active disease. The CDR3 nucleotides are TGTGCCAGCAGCTTATTACGGCCAGGCGCTGAAGCTTTCTTT. It yields the protein CASSLLRPGAEAFF. The complete variable domain, with remaining parts taken from reference TRBV7-9 and TRBJ1-1, reads DTGVSQNPRHKITKRGQNVTFRCDPISEHNRLYWYRQTLGQGPEFLTYFQNEAQLEKSRLLSDRFSAERPKGSFSTLEIQRTEQGDSAMYLCASSLLRPGAEAFFGQGTRLTVV.